Detailed here is one T cell receptor beta chain. Its antigen is unknown. No much larger clone exists at a distance of one base, and base qualities are not known. These data belong to a study of blood T cells in healthy people across ages (dated by TCRdb to the mid-2010s). The study in broad terms: Template switching captured roughly one uniquely barcoded TCR beta cDNA molecule per two T cells in model experiments. Using deep sequencing normalized with unique cDNA molecular identifiers, the study measured how TCR beta repertoire diversity changes with age. Four age groups were formed from the donors: young (average 16 years), middle-aged (less than 40), aged (roughly 58) and long-lived (less than 85). To avoid experimental bias, donors of different ages were distributed randomly across sequencing lanes. Using the same blood draw, the study looked at two additional independent replicas of 1 million unique cDNA reads for two donors, one aged 18 to 30 and the other aged 80 or older. Study-wide conclusions, independent of this receptor: Observed TCR beta diversity correlated strongly with the percentage of naive T cells measured by flow cytometry. Donor CMV infection status was unknown, potentially confounding age-related changes in expanded clonotypes. Compared with the aged group, the long-lived group had more naive CD4+ T cells, fewer expanded clones and increased TCR diversity, a pattern suggesting age selection. Estimates of total diversity from one million sequenced T cells were regarded as lower bounds and underestimates. Observed TCR beta diversity per million T cells fell roughly linearly with age, and a significant reduction was already apparent by age roughly 40. Conclusive comparison of naive and antigen-experienced compartments was prevented by the profiling of bulk unsorted PBMCs.

Donors were approximately 42 systemically healthy Caucasian individuals from Russia aged about 6 to 100 years. Each donor gave approximately 9.3 milliliters of peripheral blood, collected into EDTA-treated Vacutainer tubes. Ficoll-Paque density-gradient centrifugation was used to isolate PBMCs, with at least 6.5 million per sample. Total RNA was extracted from PBMCs with Trizol reagent, with at least 6 micrograms obtained per sample. The percentages of naive CD45RAhigh/CD27high T cells were determined by flow cytometry on a PBMC aliquot from every donor. The CDR3 runs 13 amino acids, cysteine and phenylalanine included. Only the CDR3 region is kept as DNA, spanning 39 bases read in frame from base 1. CDR1 ENHRY and CDR2 SYGVKD are derived from the germline V gene. Cut back by 2 bases and 2 bases, the V and J ends lie 6 bases apart. Library preparation employed 5' RACE. TCRdb lists the instrument as Illumina HiSeq 2500. A second PCR of roughly 6 to 11 cycles was performed with a sample-barcoded 5' primer and a J-beta primer mix. Each TCR beta cDNA molecule received a unique molecular identifier from a template-switch 5' adaptor carrying 12 random nucleotides. At least 2.5 million CDR3-containing paired-end reads were obtained from each sample. First-strand cDNA synthesis was performed from all RNA using the Mint cDNA synthesis kit, with priming by a TRBC-specific oligonucleotide. After uracil-DNA glycosylase treatment, a first 18-cycle PCR used universal primers M1SS and BC2_uni_R on all cDNA. Per the authors' processing: Each sample was normalized by randomly selecting 1 million high-quality reads, each carrying a distinct molecular identifier. Instead of being binned into consensus sequences, reads that shared molecular identifiers were thrown out. MiTCR, set to a Q25 quality threshold and the strictest error-elimination algorithm, was used for CDR3 identification, clonotype clustering and error correction. A nonparametric unseen species model with Euler transformation was used to estimate a lower bound on total TCR beta diversity. TCRdb handled the public reads itself, with Q25 trimming in fastp and clone calling in MiXCR, and kept productive beta chains. CDR3 protein sequences are deduplicated, and each keeps its most common genes and DNA. Clone size and V and J calls follow TCRdb, not the original study. The sample table holds 850,000 to 950,000 distinct CDR3 sequences, of which 25% to 35% were seen once. Approximately 15% of the sample belongs to the ten largest clones.

Sequencing input: blood. The receptor chain draws on TRBV10-3 and TRBJ2-5; 5 matching bases give a weak D call of TRBD2. This TCR was sampled from a woman older than 75 in good health. For the CDR3, the sequence is CAISEGLQETQYF. The nucleotides are TGTGCCATCAGTGAGGGACTTCAAGAGACCCAGTACTTC.